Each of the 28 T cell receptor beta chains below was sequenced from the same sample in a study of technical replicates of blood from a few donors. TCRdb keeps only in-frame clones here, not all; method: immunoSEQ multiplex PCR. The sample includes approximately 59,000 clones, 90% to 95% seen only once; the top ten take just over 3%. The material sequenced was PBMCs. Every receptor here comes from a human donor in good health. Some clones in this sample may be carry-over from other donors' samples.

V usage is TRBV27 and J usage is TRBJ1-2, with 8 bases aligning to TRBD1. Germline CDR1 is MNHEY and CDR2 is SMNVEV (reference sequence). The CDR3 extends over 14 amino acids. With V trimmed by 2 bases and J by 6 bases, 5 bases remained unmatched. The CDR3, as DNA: TGTGCCAGCAGTTTAACCCCGACAGGGGATGGCTACACCTTC. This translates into CASSLTPTGDGYTF.

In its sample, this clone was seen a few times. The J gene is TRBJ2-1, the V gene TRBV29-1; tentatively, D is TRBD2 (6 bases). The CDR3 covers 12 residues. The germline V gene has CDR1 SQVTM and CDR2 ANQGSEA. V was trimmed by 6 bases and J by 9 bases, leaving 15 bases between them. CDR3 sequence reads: CSVVGSSIEQFF. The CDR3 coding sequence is TGCAGCGTCGTCGGGAGTAGTATTGAGCAGTTCTTC.

The CDR3 coding sequence is TGTGCCAGCAGCCGACCGGGACAGGTCTCGTTCAATCAGCCCCAGCATTTT. Residues: CASSRPGQVSFNQPQHF. The chain recombines TRBV5-4 with TRBJ1-5; 8 bases fit TRBD1. J gave up 3 bases and V 4 bases, and 12 bases lay outside the gene matches. The germline CDR1 and CDR2 sequences are SGHNT and YYREEE (reference sequence). The CDR3 has 17 residues.

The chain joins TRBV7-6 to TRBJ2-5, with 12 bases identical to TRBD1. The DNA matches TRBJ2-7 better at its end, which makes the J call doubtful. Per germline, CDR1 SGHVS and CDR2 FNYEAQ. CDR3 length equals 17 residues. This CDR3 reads CASSPGTGGLLMYEQYF. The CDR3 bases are TGTGCCAGCAGCCCGGGGACAGGGGGCTTGCTGATGTACGAGCAGTACTTC.

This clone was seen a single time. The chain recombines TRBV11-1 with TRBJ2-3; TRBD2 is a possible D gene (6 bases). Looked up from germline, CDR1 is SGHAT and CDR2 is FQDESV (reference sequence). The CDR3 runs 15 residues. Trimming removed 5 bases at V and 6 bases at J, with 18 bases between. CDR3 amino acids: CASSPGLNNHDTQYF. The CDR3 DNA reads TGTGCCAGCAGCCCCGGACTAAATAACCACGATACGCAGTATTTT.

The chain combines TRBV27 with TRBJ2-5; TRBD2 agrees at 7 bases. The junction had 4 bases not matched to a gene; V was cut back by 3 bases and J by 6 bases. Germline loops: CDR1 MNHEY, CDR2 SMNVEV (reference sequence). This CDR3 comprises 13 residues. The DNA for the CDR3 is TGTGCCAGCAGTTTTCGGGGGGAACAGACCCAGTACTTC. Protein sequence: CASSFRGEQTQYF.

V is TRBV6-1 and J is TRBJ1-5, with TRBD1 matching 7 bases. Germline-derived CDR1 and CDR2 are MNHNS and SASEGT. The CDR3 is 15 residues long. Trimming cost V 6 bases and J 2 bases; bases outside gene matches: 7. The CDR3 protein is CASSLRDSGNQPQHF. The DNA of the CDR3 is TGTGCCAGCAGCCTCAGGGACAGCGGCAATCAGCCCCAGCATTTT.

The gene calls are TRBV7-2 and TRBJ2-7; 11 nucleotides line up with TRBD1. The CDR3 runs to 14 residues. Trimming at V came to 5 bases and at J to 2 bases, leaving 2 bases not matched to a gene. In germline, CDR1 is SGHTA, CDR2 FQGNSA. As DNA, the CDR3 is TGTGCCAGCAGCCGGGACAGGGGGACCTACGAGCAGTACTTC. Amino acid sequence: CASSRDRGTYEQYF. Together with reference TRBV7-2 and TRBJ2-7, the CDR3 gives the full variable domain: GAGVSQSPSNKVTEKGKDVELRCDPISGHTALYWYRQSLGQGLEFLIYFQGNSAPDKSGLPSDRFSAERTGGSVSTLTIQRTQQEDSAVYLCASSRDRGTYEQYFGPGTRLTVT.

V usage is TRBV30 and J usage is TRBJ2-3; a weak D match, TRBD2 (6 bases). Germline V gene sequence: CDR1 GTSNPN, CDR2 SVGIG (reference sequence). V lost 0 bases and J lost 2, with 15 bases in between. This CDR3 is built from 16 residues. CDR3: CAWSVGISGPTDTQYF. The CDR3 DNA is TGTGCCTGGAGTGTAGGGATTAGCGGCCCCACAGATACGCAGTATTTT.

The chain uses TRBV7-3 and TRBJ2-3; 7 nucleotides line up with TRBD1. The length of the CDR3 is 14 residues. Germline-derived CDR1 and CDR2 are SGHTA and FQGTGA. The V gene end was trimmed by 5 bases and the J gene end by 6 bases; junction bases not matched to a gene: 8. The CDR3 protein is CASSILNRGDTQYF. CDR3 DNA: TGTGCCAGCAGCATCCTCAACAGGGGTGATACGCAGTATTTT.

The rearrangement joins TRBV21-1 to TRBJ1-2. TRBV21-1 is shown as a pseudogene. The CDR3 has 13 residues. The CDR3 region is CASSKGANYGYTF. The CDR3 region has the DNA TGTGCCAGCAGCAAAGGCGCCAACTATGGCTACACCTTC.

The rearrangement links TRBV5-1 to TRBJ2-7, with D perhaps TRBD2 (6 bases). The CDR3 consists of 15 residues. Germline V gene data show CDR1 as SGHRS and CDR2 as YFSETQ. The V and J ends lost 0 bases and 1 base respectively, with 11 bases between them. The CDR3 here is CASSLALAASYEQYF. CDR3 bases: TGCGCCAGCAGCTTGGCGTTAGCGGCTTCCTACGAGCAGTACTTC. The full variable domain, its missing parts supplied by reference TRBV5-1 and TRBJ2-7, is KAGVTQTPRYLIKTRGQQVTLSCSPISGHRSVSWYQQTPGQGLQFLFEYFSETQRNKGNFPGRFSGRQFSNSRSEMNVSTLELGDSALYLCASSLALAASYEQYFGPGTRLTVT.

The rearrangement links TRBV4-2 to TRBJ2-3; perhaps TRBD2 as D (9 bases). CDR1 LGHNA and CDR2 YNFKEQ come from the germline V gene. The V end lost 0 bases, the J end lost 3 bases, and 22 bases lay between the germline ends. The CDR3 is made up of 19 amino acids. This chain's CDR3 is CASSQDPPGGGGATDTQYF. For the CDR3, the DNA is TGTGCCAGCAGCCAAGATCCCCCAGGGGGCGGGGGGGCAACAGATACGCAGTATTTT.

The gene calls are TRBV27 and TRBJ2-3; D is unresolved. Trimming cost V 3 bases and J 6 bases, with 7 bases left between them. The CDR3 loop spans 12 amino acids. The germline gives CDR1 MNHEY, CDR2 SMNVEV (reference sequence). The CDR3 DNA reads TGTGCCAGCAGTTTTTATCCGGATACGCAGTATTTT. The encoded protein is CASSFYPDTQYF.

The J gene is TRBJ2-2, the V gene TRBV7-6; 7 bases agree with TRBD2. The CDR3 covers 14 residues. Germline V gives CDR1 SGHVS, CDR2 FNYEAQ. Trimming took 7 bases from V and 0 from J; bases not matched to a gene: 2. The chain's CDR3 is CASTTSTNTGELFF. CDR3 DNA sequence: TGTGCCAGCACGACTAGCACGAACACCGGGGAGCTGTTTTTT. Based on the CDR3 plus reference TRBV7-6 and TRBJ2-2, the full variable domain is GAGVSQSPRYKVTKRGQDVALRCDPISGHVSLYWYRQALGQGPEFLTYFNYEAQQDKSGLPNDRFSAERPEGSISTLTIQRTEQRDSAMYRCASTTSTNTGELFFGEGSRLTVL.

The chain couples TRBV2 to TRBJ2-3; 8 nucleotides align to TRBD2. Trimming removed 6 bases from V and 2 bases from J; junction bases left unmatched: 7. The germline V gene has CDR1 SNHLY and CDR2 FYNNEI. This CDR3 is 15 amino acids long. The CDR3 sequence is CASSFREGTTDTQYF. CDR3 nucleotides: TGTGCCAGCAGCTTTCGGGAGGGGACCACAGATACGCAGTATTTT. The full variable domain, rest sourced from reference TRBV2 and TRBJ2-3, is EPEVTQTPSHQVTQMGQEVILRCVPISNHLYFYWYRQILGQKVEFLVSFYNNEISEKSEIFDDQFSVERPDGSNFTLKIRSTKLEDSAMYFCASSFREGTTDTQYFGPGTRLTVL.

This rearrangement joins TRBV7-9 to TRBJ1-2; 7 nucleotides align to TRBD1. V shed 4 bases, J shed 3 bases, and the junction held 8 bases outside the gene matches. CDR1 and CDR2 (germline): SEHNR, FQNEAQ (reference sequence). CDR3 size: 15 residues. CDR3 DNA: TGTGCCAGCAGCTCACCCCGACAGGGAGACTATGGCTACACCTTC. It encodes CASSSPRQGDYGYTF. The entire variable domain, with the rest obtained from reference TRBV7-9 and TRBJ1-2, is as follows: DTGVSQNPRHKITKRGQNVTFRCDPISEHNRLYWYRQTLGQGPEFLTYFQNEAQLEKSRLLSDRFSAERPKGSFSTLEIQRTEQGDSAMYLCASSSPRQGDYGYTFGSGTRLTVV.

For the CDR3, the DNA is TGTGCCAGCAGCCGCGGATTTGCGGGGGGGTACTTCACCTACGAGCAGTACTTC. It is translated as CASSRGFAGGYFTYEQYF. J is TRBJ2-7 and V is TRBV11-2; the match to TRBD2 covers 9 bases. This CDR3 contains 18 residues. In germline, CDR1 is SGHAT, CDR2 FQNNGV. V lost 5 bases to trimming and J lost 2 bases; unmatched junction nucleotides: 16.

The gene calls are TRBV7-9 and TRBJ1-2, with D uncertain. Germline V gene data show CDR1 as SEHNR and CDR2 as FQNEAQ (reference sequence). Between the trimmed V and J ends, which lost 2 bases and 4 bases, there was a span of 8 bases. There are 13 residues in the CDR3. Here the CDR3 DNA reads TGTGCCAGCAGCTTAACGCCGGGCTATGGCTACACCTTC. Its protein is CASSLTPGYGYTF.

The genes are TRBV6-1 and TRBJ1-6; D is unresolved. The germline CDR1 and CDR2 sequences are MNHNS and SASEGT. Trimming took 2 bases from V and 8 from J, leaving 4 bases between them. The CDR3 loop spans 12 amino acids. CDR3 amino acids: CASSEPYSPLHF. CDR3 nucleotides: TGTGCCAGCAGTGAACCGTATTCACCCCTCCACTTT.

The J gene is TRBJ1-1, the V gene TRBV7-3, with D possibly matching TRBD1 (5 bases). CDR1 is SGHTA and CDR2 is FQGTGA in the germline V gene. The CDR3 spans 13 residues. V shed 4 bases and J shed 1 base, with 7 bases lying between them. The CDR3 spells CASSWGRNTEAFF. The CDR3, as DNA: TGTGCCAGCAGCTGGGGCCGGAACACTGAAGCTTTCTTT.

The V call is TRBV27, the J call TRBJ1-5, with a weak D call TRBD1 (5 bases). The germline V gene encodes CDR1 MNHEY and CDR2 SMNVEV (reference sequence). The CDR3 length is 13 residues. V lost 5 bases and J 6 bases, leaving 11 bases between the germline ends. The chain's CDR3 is CASSSQGGQPQHF. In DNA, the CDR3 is TGTGCCAGCAGTAGCCAGGGCGGTCAGCCCCAGCATTTT.

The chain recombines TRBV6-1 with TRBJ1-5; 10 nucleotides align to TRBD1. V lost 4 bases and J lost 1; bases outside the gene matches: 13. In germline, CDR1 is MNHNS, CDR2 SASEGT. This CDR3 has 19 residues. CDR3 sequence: CASSGPGTGAGGSNQPQHF. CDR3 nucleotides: TGTGCCAGCAGTGGCCCCGGGACAGGGGCCGGAGGAAGCAATCAGCCCCAGCATTTT.

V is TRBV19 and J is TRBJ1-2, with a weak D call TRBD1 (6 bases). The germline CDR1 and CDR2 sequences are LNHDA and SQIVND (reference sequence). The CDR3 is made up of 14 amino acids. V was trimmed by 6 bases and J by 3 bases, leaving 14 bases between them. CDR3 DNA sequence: TGTGCCAGTAGAGATGACAGGAGCTACTATGGCTACACCTTC. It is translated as CASRDDRSYYGYTF.

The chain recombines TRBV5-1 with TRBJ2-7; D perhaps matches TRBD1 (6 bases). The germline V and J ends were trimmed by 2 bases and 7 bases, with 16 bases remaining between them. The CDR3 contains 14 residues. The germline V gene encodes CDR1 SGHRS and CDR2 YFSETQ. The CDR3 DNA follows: TGCGCCAGCAGCTTATCAGGGGCCACGACGGAGCAGTACTTC. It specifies CASSLSGATTEQYF.

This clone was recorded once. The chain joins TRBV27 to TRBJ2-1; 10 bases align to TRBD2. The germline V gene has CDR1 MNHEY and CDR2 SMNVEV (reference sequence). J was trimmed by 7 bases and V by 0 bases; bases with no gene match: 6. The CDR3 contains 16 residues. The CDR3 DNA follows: TGTGCCAGCAGTTTATCAGGAGCGGGAGGGCCGAATGAGCAGTTCTTC. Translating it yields CASSLSGAGGPNEQFF.

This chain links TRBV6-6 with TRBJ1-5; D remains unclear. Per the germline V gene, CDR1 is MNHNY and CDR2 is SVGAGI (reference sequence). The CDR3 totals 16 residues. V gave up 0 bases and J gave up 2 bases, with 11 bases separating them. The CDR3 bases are TGTGCCAGCAGTTACTCGGCGGGTTTCGGCAATCAGCCCCAGCATTTT. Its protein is CASSYSAGFGNQPQHF.

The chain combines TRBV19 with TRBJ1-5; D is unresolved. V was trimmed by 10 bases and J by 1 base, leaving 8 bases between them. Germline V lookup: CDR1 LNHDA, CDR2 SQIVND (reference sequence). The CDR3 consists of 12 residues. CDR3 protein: CATRESNQPQHF. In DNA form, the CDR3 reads TGTGCCACGAGGGAGAGCAATCAGCCCCAGCATTTT.